Below, 14 T cell receptor beta chains from the same sample are listed, as sequenced in a study of vaccination and CD4 T cells after COVID-19. An Oncomine TCR Beta short-read assay was used to sequence the DNA from cultured CD4+ T cells. TCRdb fed the PCR reads into MiXCR, producing one record per CDR3 protein. This sample yields about 25,000 distinct CDR3 sequences, of which 35% to 55% are seen a single time; approximately 7.5% belongs to the top ten. Sample treatment: approximately nine-day PBMC culture with coronavirus spike peptide pools or control peptides (ViraFEST assay). No antigen has been identified for these receptors. The sequenced sample was CD4+ T cells from blood, cultured in vitro. The receptors here all came from a human donor who had recovered from COVID-19.

This clonotype was seen more than once but under ten times. The chain joins TRBV20-1 to TRBJ2-7; a weak D match, TRBD2 (6 bases). The CDR3 loop spans 13 amino acids. V was clipped by 5 bases and J by 0 bases, with 11 bases between them. Per the germline V gene, CDR1 is DFQATT and CDR2 is SNEGSKA (reference sequence). CDR3 nucleotide sequence: TGCAGTGCTCACCGGGACTTCTCCTACGAGCAGTACTTC. As protein: CSAHRDFSYEQYF.

The chain joins TRBV11-3 to TRBJ2-5; D not certain. The CDR3 spans 13 residues. Germline CDR1 reads SGHNT; CDR2 reads YENEEA. Trimming pared 3 bases from V and 5 bases from J, leaving 10 bases between. The CDR3 spells CASSLGFGETQYF. The CDR3 DNA reads as TGTGCCAGCAGCTTGGGTTTCGGGGAGACCCAGTACTTC.

This clonotype is deemed medium-sized. The chain recombines TRBV2 with TRBJ1-2, with TRBD1 matching 7 bases. V was pared by 10 bases and J by 8 bases, with 7 bases of the junction left unmatched. The germline gives CDR1 SNHLY, CDR2 FYNNEI. The CDR3 spans 11 residues. The CDR3 DNA sequence: TGTGCCACAGACAGGGATGGCGGCTACACCTTC. Translating it yields CATDRDGGYTF.

The chain joins TRBV4-1 to TRBJ1-2; TRBD1 matches 8 bases. Germline V gene sequence: CDR1 MGHRA, CDR2 YSYEKL. CDR3 length equals 15 residues. With V trimmed by 0 bases and J by 8 bases, 8 bases remained unmatched. The CDR3 protein is CASSQDRGRLGGYTF. CDR3 nucleotide sequence: TGCGCCAGCAGCCAAGACAGGGGGCGGCTAGGGGGCTACACCTTC.

V and J are TRBV6-1 and TRBJ1-2, with 7 bases fitting TRBD1. V shed 5 bases and J 2 bases; nucleotides not matched to a gene: 5. Germline CDR1 and CDR2: MNHNS and SASEGT. CDR3 length equals 14 residues. The chain's CDR3 is CASSPGQKNYGYTF. The DNA of the CDR3 is TGTGCCAGCAGTCCGGGACAGAAGAACTATGGCTACACCTTC.

CDR3 amino acids: CAWSQQGHPNQPQHF. The CDR3 DNA sequence: TGTGCCTGGAGCCAACAGGGCCACCCGAATCAGCCCCAGCATTTT. The genes are TRBV30 and TRBJ1-5; perhaps TRBD1 as D (6 bases). The CDR3 consists of 15 residues. Germline V gives CDR1 GTSNPN, CDR2 SVGIG (reference sequence). The ends were cut back, 3 bases at V and 4 bases at J, with 16 bases in the middle.

This clonotype was counted a few times. CDR3 sequence reads: CASSLLTRGPRAHDEQFF. The CDR3 nucleotides are TGTGCCAGCAGCTTACTAACCCGGGGTCCGCGGGCCCACGATGAGCAGTTCTTC. The chain employs TRBV7-8 and TRBJ2-1; tentative D call: TRBD2 (5 bases). The CDR3 consists of 18 residues. CDR1 and CDR2 from the germline V gene are SGHVS and FQNEAQ. The V end was cut by 2 bases, the J end by 8 bases, with 25 bases between.

This chain connects TRBV6-1 to TRBJ2-1, with a tentative D call TRBD1 (6 bases). V gave up 2 bases and J gave up 7 bases, with 15 bases separating them. Germline CDR1 MNHNS, CDR2 SASEGT. The CDR3 spans 15 residues. DNA of the CDR3: TGTGCCAGCAGTGAAAGGCAGGGGACGAGGAATGAGCAGTTCTTC. Residues: CASSERQGTRNEQFF.

The chain employs TRBV7-9 and TRBJ1-1; D gene unclear. The CDR3 totals 13 residues. V was cut by 5 bases and J by 4 bases, with 11 bases left in between. The germline V gene has CDR1 SEHNR and CDR2 FQNEAQ (reference sequence). The CDR3 sequence: CASSLQELTEAFF. The CDR3 DNA reads as TGTGCCAGCAGCCTCCAGGAGCTCACTGAAGCTTTCTTT.

This chain connects TRBV6-1 to TRBJ1-2; D possibly corresponds to TRBD1 (6 bases). The germline gives CDR1 MNHNS, CDR2 SASEGT. The CDR3 sequence is 16 residues long. Trimming removed 2 bases at V and 6 bases at J, with 19 bases between. CDR3 amino acids: CASSELGRGLQNGYTF. DNA for the CDR3: TGTGCCAGCAGTGAATTGGGCAGGGGCTTACAGAATGGCTACACCTTC.

This clonotype was picked up a small number of times. The V gene is TRBV7-2, the J gene TRBJ2-7; the match to TRBD1 covers 10 bases. Germline V CDR1 and CDR2: SGHTA, FQGNSA. J gave up 3 bases and V 2 bases, and 4 bases lay outside the gene matches. The CDR3 is 15 amino acids. This CDR3 reads CASSLLRDRGYEQYF. The CDR3 DNA reads TGTGCCAGCAGCTTACTCCGGGACAGGGGCTACGAGCAGTACTTC. The variable domain in full, with the rest retrieved from reference TRBV7-2 and TRBJ2-7, is GAGVSQSPSNKVTEKGKDVELRCDPISGHTALYWYRQSLGQGLEFLIYFQGNSAPDKSGLPSDRFSAERTGGSVSTLTIQRTQQEDSAVYLCASSLLRDRGYEQYFGPGTRLTVT.

The rearrangement links TRBV28 to TRBJ2-3; unclear D gene. Per germline, CDR1 MDHEN and CDR2 SYDVKM. The CDR3 loop spans 12 amino acids. Trimming cost V 2 bases and J 6 bases, with 6 bases left between them. DNA for the CDR3: TGTGCCAGCAGTTTAGTGGGGGATACGCAGTATTTT. Translated, it gives CASSLVGDTQYF. Full variable domain (missing parts from reference TRBV28 and TRBJ2-3): DVKVTQSSRYLVKRTGEKVFLECVQDMDHENMFWYRQDPGLGLRLIYFSYDVKMKEKGDIPEGYSVSREKKERFSLILESASTNQTSMYLCASSLVGDTQYFGPGTRLTVL.

This chain joins TRBV6-1 and TRBJ2-5; D unresolved. Germline V gene sequence: CDR1 MNHNS, CDR2 SASEGT. V lost 1 base and J lost 6, with 9 bases in between. The CDR3 sequence is 13 residues long. CDR3 amino acids: CASSEVDSKTQYF. The CDR3 nucleotides read TGTGCCAGCAGTGAAGTCGACTCAAAGACCCAGTACTTC.

This clonotype was detected a few times. V usage is TRBV20-1 and J usage is TRBJ1-1, with D possibly matching TRBD1 (5 bases). The CDR3 covers 16 residues. Germline V gene lookup returns CDR1 DFQATT and CDR2 SNEGSKA (reference sequence). V lost 6 bases, J lost 0 bases, and 20 bases lay in between. Written as DNA, the CDR3 is TGCAGTGCCAGGATCGGGGGGACCCGCATGAACACTGAAGCTTTCTTT. Residues: CSARIGGTRMNTEAFF.